Sequencing of this TCR beta chain was carried out in a study of tumor and adjacent non-tumor tissue in lung cancer. Study information: Patients were aged about 30 to 76, about ten men and about five women, stage I to III. Study-level results: Patients with more diverse tumor TCRs had worse survival. TCR diversity was significantly greater in tumor than normal lung tissue. Tumor repertoires had a smaller top 100 clone share than normal lung.

On this clonotype: Its antigen is not identified. One end of the junction is discordant with germline, which a read error may explain.

A modified ARM-PCR protocol with three rounds of nested PCR amplified TCRbeta. TCRdb reprocessed the multiplex PCR reads with MiXCR, giving one entry per CDR3 protein. The sample contains roughly 150,000 distinct CDR3 sequences, around 67% of which appear only once. From germline, CDR1 is MGHRA and CDR2 YSYEKL. The CDR3 runs to 16 residues. This sample's RNA came from whole unsorted tissue. The chain recombines TRBV4-1 with TRBJ2-6; tentative D call: TRBD2 (6 bases). This clonotype originated in a man in his sixties with small cell lung cancer. The sequencing sample was made of lung tumor tissue. CDR3: CASSHRLVSVANVLTF. The CDR3, as DNA: TGCGCCAGCAGCCATCGACTAGTTTCTGTGGCCAACGTCCTGACTTTC.